The 7 T cell receptor beta chains reported below all come from one sample, sequenced in a study of CD8+CD57+ T cells in acquired aplastic anemia. Genomic DNA constituted the template upon which TCR beta VDJ and CDR3 profiling was performed. From the reads, TCRdb called clonotypes with MiXCR, one entry per CDR3 protein. This sample carries 300,000 or so distinct CDR3 sequences, approximately 57% of them seen once, and the ten largest clones take around 1.2%. It was patients with CD8+CD57+ cell expansion by flow cytometry who were chosen for sequencing. Specimen: sorted CD4+, CD8+, or CD8+CD57+ T cells (not recorded which) from PBMCs. The receptors derive from a human donor with aplastic anemia.

The rearrangement uses TRBV2 and TRBJ1-2; D perhaps matches TRBD1 (6 bases). Trimming removed 8 bases from V and 0 bases from J, with 16 bases in between. The CDR3 contains 15 residues. The V gene's germline CDR1 is SNHLY and CDR2 FYNNEI. CDR3: CASRLLAGANYGYTF. The CDR3 bases are TGTGCCAGCCGTCTTTTGGCAGGGGCTAACTATGGCTACACCTTC.

At least ten counts were recorded for this clonotype. The chain has TRBV29-1 and TRBJ2-6, with D possibly matching TRBD1 (5 bases). Trimming shortened V by 4 bases and J by 2 bases, and 6 bases separated the two germline ends. The CDR3 has 13 residues. Germline lookup yields CDR1 SQVTM and CDR2 ANQGSEA. The CDR3 bases are TGCAGCGTTGCAGGGACTGGGGCCAACGTCCTGACTTTC. This translates into CSVAGTGANVLTF.

The chain uses TRBV24-1 and TRBJ2-1; TRBD2 matches 7 bases. Germline V gene lookup returns CDR1 KGHDR and CDR2 SFDVKD. V was pared by 5 bases and J by 5 bases, with 5 bases of the junction left unmatched. The CDR3 length is 14 residues. CDR3 coding DNA: TGTGCCACCAGTGGACAAGGGACTAACAATGAGCAGTTCTTC. The encoded protein is CATSGQGTNNEQFF.

This clonotype was seen repeatedly, ten times or more. The chain carries TRBV9 and TRBJ2-3, with 10 positions matching TRBD1. The CDR3 spans 21 residues. The V gene end was trimmed by 5 bases and the J gene end by 0 bases; junction bases not matched to a gene: 21. Per germline, CDR1 SGDLS and CDR2 YYNGEE. For the CDR3, the DNA is TGTGCCAGCAGTCTTAGGCCGACAGGGGGCACCTTTCGTTCTAGCACAGATACGCAGTATTTT. Its protein product is CASSLRPTGGTFRSSTDTQYF.

This clonotype was detected only once. The chain recombines TRBV28 with TRBJ2-7; TRBD2 matches 9 bases. V was pared by 6 bases and J by 1 base, with 7 bases of the junction left unmatched. The germline V gene has CDR1 MDHEN and CDR2 SYDVKM. This CDR3 is 15 amino acids long. The CDR3 DNA reads as TGTGCCAGCAGACTCCGACTAGCGGAGTCCTACGAGCAGTACTTC. This gives the protein CASRLRLAESYEQYF.

This clonotype occurred once. This chain joins TRBV6-5 and TRBJ2-7; D not resolved. The CDR3 is 13 amino acids. The germline CDR1 and CDR2 sequences are MNHEY and SVGAGI. V gave up 6 bases and J gave up 3 bases, with 12 bases separating them. The CDR3 spells CASSIGLHYEQYF. CDR3 in DNA: TGTGCCAGCAGCATCGGGCTCCACTACGAGCAGTACTTC.

This sequence joins TRBV5-1 and TRBJ1-1; D gene uncertain. Germline V CDR1 and CDR2: SGHRS, YFSETQ. The CDR3 has 16 amino acids. V lost 0 bases, J lost 0 bases, and 12 bases lay in between. CDR3 sequence (DNA): TGCGCCAGCAGCTTGGCACTGACAAACATGAACACTGAAGCTTTCTTT. This translates into CASSLALTNMNTEAFF. The variable domain in full, with the rest retrieved from reference TRBV5-1 and TRBJ1-1, is KAGVTQTPRYLIKTRGQQVTLSCSPISGHRSVSWYQQTPGQGLQFLFEYFSETQRNKGNFPGRFSGRQFSNSRSEMNVSTLELGDSALYLCASSLALTNMNTEAFFGQGTRLTVV.